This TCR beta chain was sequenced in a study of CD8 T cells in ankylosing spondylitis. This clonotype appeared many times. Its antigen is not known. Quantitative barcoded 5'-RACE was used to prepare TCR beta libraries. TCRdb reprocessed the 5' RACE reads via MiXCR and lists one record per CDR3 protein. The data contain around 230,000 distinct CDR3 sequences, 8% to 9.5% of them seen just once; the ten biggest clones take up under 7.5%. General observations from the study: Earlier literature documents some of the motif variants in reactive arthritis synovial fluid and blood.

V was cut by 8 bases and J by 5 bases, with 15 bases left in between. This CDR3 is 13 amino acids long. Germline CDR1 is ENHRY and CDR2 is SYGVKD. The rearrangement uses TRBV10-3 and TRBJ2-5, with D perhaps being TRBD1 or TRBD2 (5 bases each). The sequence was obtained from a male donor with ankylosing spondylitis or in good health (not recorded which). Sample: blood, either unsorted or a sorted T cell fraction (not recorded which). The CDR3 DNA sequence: TGTGCCATCTCCCAGGGAGCCGGGGAGACCCAGTACTTC. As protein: CAISQGAGETQYF.